This is a list of T cell receptor beta chains from one sample in a study of CD8 T cells in Susac syndrome. In TCRdb, the immunoSEQ multiplex PCR reads were re-called with MiXCR into one record per CDR3 protein. This table holds about 130,000 distinct CDR3 sequences, 90% to 95% found once. The specimen sequenced was CD8+ T cells from PBMCs. Receptors were obtained from a human donor with Susac syndrome. Both conserved end residues are part of each CDR3. D genes are given only for firm matches. The size field is filled for only some rows; it gives once, few, many or a size class.

d_call | clone_size | cdr3_length | j_call | v_call | cdr3_aa | cdr3_nt
- | - | 12 | TRBJ1-5 | TRBV12-3/TRBV12-4 | CASSFDNQPQHF | TGTGCCAGCAGTTTCGACAATCAGCCCCAGCATTTT
- | once | 13 | TRBJ2-5 | TRBV29-1 | CSVESGLGETQYF | TGCAGCGTTGAGTCAGGGCTCGGGGAGACCCAGTACTTC
TRBD1 | - | 13 | TRBJ2-7 | TRBV18 | CASSDRGPYEQYF | TGTGCCAGCTCCGACAGGGGCCCCTACGAGCAGTACTTC
TRBD2 | - | 15 | TRBJ2-7 | TRBV4-2 | CASSQVTSIFYEQYF | TGTGCCAGCAGCCAAGTGACTAGCATCTTCTACGAGCAGTACTTC
TRBD2 | once | 15 | TRBJ2-1 | TRBV2 | CASRAGTSGVNEQFF | TGTGCCAGCAGAGCCGGGACTAGCGGGGTCAATGAGCAGTTCTTC
- | - | 14 | TRBJ1-5 | TRBV11-2 | CASSLGLDNQPQHF | TGTGCCAGCAGCTTAGGGTTAGACAATCAGCCCCAGCATTTT
- | - | 16 | TRBJ1-1 | TRBV13 | CASSSLGSDGSGEAFF | TGTGCCAGCAGCTCCCTCGGGTCTGATGGTTCGGGAGAAGCTTTCTTT
TRBD1 | - | 14 | TRBJ1-2 | TRBV4-1 | CASSTGTANYGYTF | TGCGCCAGCAGCACAGGGACAGCTAACTATGGCTACACCTTC
- | once | 15 | TRBJ1-1 | TRBV19 | CASSIGPYPDTEAFF | TGTGCCAGTAGTATCGGGCCCTACCCGGACACTGAAGCTTTCTTT
TRBD1 | - | 16 | TRBJ2-7 | TRBV13 | CASSTEPGQGTYEQYF | TGTGCCAGCAGCACTGAACCGGGACAGGGGACCTACGAGCAGTACTTC
- | once | 14 | TRBJ1-5 | TRBV6-5 | CASSYGREDQPQHF | TGTGCCAGCAGTTACGGCAGGGAGGATCAGCCCCAGCATTTT
- | - | 14 | TRBJ2-7 | TRBV5-6 | CASSYTGETYEQYF | TGTGCCAGCAGCTATACGGGAGAGACCTACGAGCAGTACTTC
- | - | 18 | TRBJ2-3 | TRBV5-1 | CASSSSAGRRGVTDTQYF | TGCGCCAGCAGTTCCTCCGCGGGGCGGCGGGGCGTCACAGATACGCAGTATTTT
- | - | 16 | TRBJ2-7 | TRBV3-1 | CASSPGTAPSSYEQYF | TGTGCCAGCAGCCCTGGGACGGCTCCCAGCTCCTACGAGCAGTACTTC
TRBD2 | - | 16 | TRBJ2-3 | TRBV9 | CASSVEIAGSTDTQYF | TGTGCCAGCAGCGTAGAGATAGCGGGAAGCACAGATACGCAGTATTTT
TRBD2 | once | 15 | TRBJ2-3 | TRBV20-1 | CSAPNSGASTDTQYF | TGCAGTGCTCCGAATAGCGGGGCTAGCACAGATACGCAGTATTTT
- | - | 14 | TRBJ2-7 | TRBV7-2 | CASSFLAAVNEQYF | TGTGCCAGCAGCTTTTTAGCAGCGGTAAACGAGCAGTACTTC
- | - | 14 | TRBJ1-5 | TRBV5-8 | CASSLGGDYQPQHF | TGTGCCAGCAGCTTGGGAGGGGATTATCAGCCCCAGCATTTT
TRBD2 | few | 17 | TRBJ2-3 | TRBV4-3 | CASSQRGSSGGADTQYF | TGCGCCAGCAGCCAGCGGGGCTCCAGCGGGGGGGCTGATACGCAGTATTTT
TRBD2 | - | 15 | TRBJ2-1 | TRBV30 | CAWSSLAGGFEEQFF | TGTGCCTGGAGTTCCCTAGCGGGGGGGTTCGAAGAGCAGTTCTTC
TRBD1 | - | 15 | TRBJ2-3 | TRBV19 | CASSINRGPPDTQYF | TGTGCCAGTAGTATTAACAGGGGGCCCCCCGATACGCAGTATTTT
- | - | 15 | TRBJ1-5 | TRBV6-2/TRBV6-3 | CASRRGPYGNQPQHF | TGTGCCAGCAGACGGGGACCGTACGGGAATCAGCCCCAGCATTTT
- | few | 15 | TRBJ2-3 | TRBV6-4 | CASSEGTGSTDTQYF | TGTGCCAGCAGTGAGGGTACAGGGAGCACAGATACGCAGTATTTT
- | once | 15 | TRBJ2-7 | TRBV2 | CASSRSGLSSYEQYF | TGTGCCAGCAGTAGAAGCGGGCTCAGTTCCTACGAGCAGTACTTC
TRBD1 | - | 15 | TRBJ1-2 | TRBV6-6 | CASSHTGGANYGYTF | TGTGCCAGCAGTCACACAGGGGGAGCTAACTATGGCTACACCTTC
TRBD1 | - | 16 | TRBJ2-3 | TRBV4-2 | CASSPPGQPSTDTQYF | TGTGCCAGCAGCCCCCCGGGACAGCCTAGCACAGATACGCAGTATTTT
- | - | 17 | TRBJ1-1 | TRBV9 | CASSVEPSPPGNTEAFF | TGTGCCAGCAGCGTAGAACCTTCTCCGCCAGGGAACACTGAAGCTTTCTTT
- | - | 14 | TRBJ2-3 | TRBV6-2/TRBV6-3 | CASGSSLASDTQYF | TGTGCCAGCGGGTCGAGTCTAGCGTCAGATACGCAGTATTTT
- | - | 13 | TRBJ1-5 | TRBV7-9 | CASSLGYGQPQHF | TGTGCCAGCAGCTTAGGGTATGGTCAGCCCCAGCATTTT
TRBD2 | - | 14 | TRBJ2-1 | TRBV20-1 | CSATAGSSYNEQFF | TGCAGTGCTACAGCGGGGAGCTCCTACAATGAGCAGTTCTTC
- | once | 14 | TRBJ2-1 | TRBV20-1 | CSARPLVRDAEQFF | TGCAGTGCGAGACCCCTAGTCCGGGACGCTGAGCAGTTCTTC
- | - | 11 | TRBJ2-5 | TRBV25-1 | CASSVVETQYF | TGTGCCAGCAGTGTGGTCGAGACCCAGTACTTC
- | - | 17 | TRBJ2-2 | TRBV6-4 | CASSDSSRGQDTGELFF | TGTGCCAGCAGTGACTCGTCACGAGGGCAGGACACCGGGGAGCTGTTTTTT
- | - | 13 | TRBJ2-7 | TRBV7-9 | CASSLGSVLEQYF | TGTGCCAGCAGCTTAGGATCGGTTCTAGAGCAGTACTTC
- | - | 13 | TRBJ2-7 | TRBV13 | CASSRRVIYEQYF | TGTGCCAGCAGCCGTAGGGTCATCTACGAGCAGTACTTC
TRBD1 | - | 13 | TRBJ2-7 | TRBV10-2 | CASSRTGDYEQYF | TGCGCCAGCAGTCGGACAGGGGACTACGAGCAGTACTTC
TRBD2 | - | 16 | TRBJ2-5 | TRBV20-1 | CSARDLGLAFSETQYF | TGCAGTGCTAGGGACCTTGGACTAGCTTTTTCGGAGACCCAGTACTTC
TRBD1 | - | 16 | TRBJ1-1 | TRBV28 | CASSPGTAGYDTEAFF | TGTGCCAGCAGTCCCGGGACAGCCGGATATGACACTGAAGCTTTCTTT
TRBD2 | - | 15 | TRBJ2-1 | TRBV4-1 | CASSQTLAGGDEQFF | TGCGCCAGCAGCCAAACACTAGCGGGAGGGGATGAGCAGTTCTTC